Listed below are T cell receptor beta chains from one sample, sequenced in a study of blood T cells in healthy people across ages. TCRdb re-derived calls from the 5' RACE reads in MiXCR, one entry per CDR3 protein. The table records 850,000 to 1,000,000 distinct CDR3 sequences, about 48% of them present only once. Source material: blood. These receptors all come from a man aged 25-40 years in good health. Both conserved end residues are part of each CDR3. D genes are given only for firm matches. Not every row has a clone size; where given, it reads once, few, many or a size class.

clone_size d_call j_call v_call cdr3_nt cdr3_aa
. . TRBJ2-2 TRBV9 TGTGCCAGCAGCGTAGGGCTAGCTACCAGCGGGGAGCTGTTTTTT CASSVGLATSGELFF
. TRBD2 TRBJ2-3 TRBV5-4 TGTGCCAGCAGCCCTAAGGAGCTAGCGGGGGCAGATACGCAGTATTTT CASSPKELAGADTQYF
few TRBD1 TRBJ1-2 TRBV9 TGTGCCAGCAGCTCTGAGGGGGCGGCAAGGGGCTACACCTTC CASSSEGAARGYTF
few . TRBJ2-7 TRBV4-3 TGCGCCAGCAGCCAGGGATTTGACAGCTACGAGCAGTACTTC CASSQGFDSYEQYF
few TRBD1 TRBJ2-5 TRBV7-9 TGTGCCAGCAGGCCACGGACAGGGGCAGAGACCCAGTACTTC CASRPRTGAETQYF
. TRBD1 TRBJ2-5 TRBV13 TGTGCCAGCGGTAAAGCAGGGGGCAAGAATGAGCAGTACTTC CASGKAGGKNEQYF
many TRBD1 TRBJ1-6 TRBV27 TGTGCCAGCAGTTTATTCCGGGGACAGGGGTCGGAATATAAAAATTCACCCCTCCACTTT CASSLFRGQGSEYKNSPLHF
. . TRBJ2-7 TRBV5-1 TGCGCCAGCAGCCCCGGAGGCGACTACGAGCAGTACTTC CASSPGGDYEQYF
. . TRBJ2-5 TRBV20-1 TGCAGTGCCCACTCACGGAGTAAAGAGATCCAGTACTTC CSAHSRSKEIQYF
. TRBD2 TRBJ2-2 TRBV4-2 TGTGCCAGCAGCCACCCGGGACTAGCGGGGGCCGGGGAGCTGTTTTTT CASSHPGLAGAGELFF
. . TRBJ2-5 TRBV27 TGTGCCAGCACGGGCCCAGACCGAGAGACCCAGTACTTC CASTGPDRETQYF
few . TRBJ2-7 TRBV4-2 TGTGCCAGCAGCCGTGAGGCCGGGTACGAGCAGTACTTC CASSREAGYEQYF
. TRBD2 TRBJ2-3 TRBV20-1 TGCAGTGCCAGAGGTAGCGGGGGGGCAGATACGCAGTATTTT CSARGSGGADTQYF
few TRBD2 TRBJ2-3 TRBV7-3 TGTGCCAGCAGCTTACGACTAGCGGGGCTCACAGATACGCAGTATTTT CASSLRLAGLTDTQYF
. TRBD2 TRBJ2-5 TRBV7-3 TGTGCCAGCAGCCCTACGGGACTAGCGGAAGAGACCCAGTACTTC CASSPTGLAEETQYF
many TRBD1 TRBJ1-4 TRBV6-6 TGTGCCAGCAGCTCACAGGGGAATGAAAAACTGTTTTTT CASSSQGNEKLFF
. TRBD1 TRBJ2-3 TRBV7-6 TGTGCCAGCAGCTTAGGGACAGGGGACCGCGATACGCAGTATTTT CASSLGTGDRDTQYF
few . TRBJ1-2 TRBV5-1 TGCGCCAGCAGCTTGGTCGAGGGTGGCTACACCTTC CASSLVEGGYTF
few TRBD2 TRBJ2-1 TRBV2 TGTGCCAGCAGAGCCCTAGCGGGGGTTTACAATGAGCAGTTCTTC CASRALAGVYNEQFF
. . TRBJ2-1 TRBV29-1 TGCAGCGTTGCACGGAGCCTGTCGGGGAGCTCCTACAATGAGCAGTTCTTC CSVARSLSGSSYNEQFF
few . TRBJ2-5 TRBV3-1 TGTGCCAGCAGCCAACTAGGACAAGAGACCCAGTACTTC CASSQLGQETQYF
. TRBD2 TRBJ2-1 TRBV6-5 TGTGCCAGCAGTTACGCGGCGGGAGGGCCCAATGAGCAGTTCTTC CASSYAAGGPNEQFF
. TRBD1 TRBJ1-2 TRBV12-3/TRBV12-4 TGTGCCAGCAGGGGGACAGATTACTATGGCTACACCTTC CASRGTDYYGYTF
. . TRBJ1-5 TRBV7-2 TGTGCCAGCAGCTTAAAGAAAGTAGGCAATCAGCCCCAGCATTTT CASSLKKVGNQPQHF
few . TRBJ1-1 TRBV10-3 TGTGCCATCAGTGAGTCGAGTATGAACACTGAAGCTTTCTTT CAISESSMNTEAFF